Listed below are T cell receptor beta chains from one sample, sequenced in a study of memory CD4+ T cells and cytomegalovirus serostatus. Using immunoSEQ multiplex PCR, the repertoire was profiled, and TCRdb retains in-frame clones only, with some absent. The table has around 45,000 clones, around 76% seen once. The sample comprised memory CD4+ T cells from blood. These receptors originate from an adult in good health and CMV-seropositive. Each CDR3 is given with its conserved first and last residue. The D gene is left open where the match is weak. Clone size is stated in some rows and not others, as once, few, many or a class when expanded.

J gene	clone size	D gene	V gene	CDR3 protein	CDR3 DNA
TRBJ2-2	NA	TRBD2	TRBV5-1	CASSFLAGGPDTGELFF	TGCGCCAGCAGCTTCTTAGCGGGGGGGCCGGACACCGGGGAGCTGTTTTTT
TRBJ2-3	NA	NA	TRBV11-1	CASSKGPNTDTQYF	TGTGCCAGCAGCAAAGGACCTAACACAGATACGCAGTATTTT
TRBJ1-5	NA	NA	TRBV6-1	CASSGQPQHF	TGTGCCAGCAGTGGCCAGCCCCAGCATTTT
TRBJ2-7	NA	TRBD1	TRBV7-2	CASSLVGTGLYEQYF	TGTGCCAGCAGCTTAGTAGGGACAGGGCTGTACGAGCAGTACTTC
TRBJ1-1	once	NA	TRBV7-9	CASSPPGQPGKAFF	TGTGCCAGCAGCCCACCGGGACAACCGGGAAAAGCTTTCTTT
TRBJ2-7	NA	NA	TRBV10-3	CATMVAASSYEQYF	TGTGCCACCATGGTGGCGGCGAGCTCCTACGAGCAGTACTTC
TRBJ2-2	NA	TRBD2	TRBV7-8	CASSFSSGGTGELFF	TGTGCCAGCAGCTTTTCTAGCGGGGGGACCGGGGAGCTGTTTTTT
TRBJ2-2	NA	NA	TRBV11-3	CASSLGITGGPDTGELFF	TGTGCCAGCAGCTTAGGTATAACCGGGGGCCCGGACACCGGGGAGCTGTTTTTT
TRBJ2-5	NA	NA	TRBV4-3	CASSQEAGGIGETQYF	TGCGCCAGCAGCCAAGAAGCGGGCGGAATAGGTGAGACCCAGTACTTC
TRBJ2-7	once	NA	TRBV9	CASSAASSYEQYF	TGTGCCAGCAGCGCGGCGTCCTCCTACGAGCAGTACTTC
TRBJ2-5	few	TRBD2	TRBV7-6	CASSLVESARAGGYQETQYF	TGTGCCAGCAGCTTAGTAGAGTCCGCCAGGGCGGGGGGTTACCAAGAGACCCAGTACTTC
TRBJ1-3	NA	NA	TRBV19	CASSILDRSGNTIYF	TGTGCCAGTAGTATACTAGACAGATCTGGAAACACCATATATTTT
TRBJ1-3	NA	NA	TRBV12-5	CASGSQRFYSGNTIYF	TGTGCTAGTGGTTCGCAAAGGTTCTACTCTGGAAACACCATATATTTT
TRBJ1-2	NA	TRBD1	TRBV5-1	CASSHSGTGNNYGYTF	TGCGCCAGCAGCCACTCCGGGACAGGGAATAACTATGGCTACACCTTC
TRBJ1-6	NA	NA	TRBV5-1	CASSSDNSPLHF	TGCGCCAGCAGCTCAGACAATTCACCCCTCCACTTT
TRBJ2-3	NA	NA	TRBV5-1	CASSAGLGFGDTQYF	TGCGCCAGCAGCGCCGGATTGGGGTTCGGAGATACGCAGTATTTT
TRBJ2-3	NA	NA	TRBV4-1	CASSQNPGTDTQYF	TGCGCCAGCAGCCAGAATCCGGGCACAGATACGCAGTATTTT
TRBJ1-1	NA	NA	TRBV18	CASSPLGSGSTEAFF	TGTGCCAGCTCACCACTTGGATCAGGGAGCACTGAAGCTTTCTTT
TRBJ2-5	NA	NA	TRBV18	CASSQGPRETQYF	TGTGCCAGCTCACAGGGGCCCAGGGAGACCCAGTACTTC
TRBJ2-7	once	NA	TRBV19	CASKRLRVQTYEQYF	TGTGCCAGTAAAAGGTTGAGGGTTCAAACCTACGAGCAGTACTTC
TRBJ2-5	NA	NA	TRBV7-3	CASSLWGRETQYF	TGTGCCAGCAGCCTATGGGGGAGGGAGACCCAGTACTTC
TRBJ1-1	NA	NA	TRBV18	CASSPQGMEAFF	TGTGCCAGCTCACCACAGGGGATGGAAGCTTTCTTT
TRBJ2-2	NA	NA	TRBV6-6	CASSYDGGDGTGELFF	TGTGCCAGCAGTTATGATGGTGGGGATGGCACCGGGGAGCTGTTTTTT
TRBJ1-3	NA	NA	TRBV11-2	CASSLSGRNTIYF	TGTGCCAGCAGCTTATCCGGTAGAAACACCATATATTTT
TRBJ2-2	NA	NA	TRBV7-2	CASSLLAYNTGELFF	TGTGCCAGCAGCTTACTAGCGTATAACACCGGGGAGCTGTTTTTT
TRBJ2-2	NA	NA	TRBV5-4	CASSPLPAAGSTGELFF	TGTGCCAGCAGCCCCCTCCCGGCCGCAGGCAGCACCGGGGAGCTGTTTTTT
TRBJ1-2	NA	NA	TRBV5-1	CASSTRTRSEDGYTF	TGCGCCAGCAGCACGCGGACAAGGAGTGAGGATGGCTACACCTTC
TRBJ1-1	NA	NA	TRBV28	CASTSDTVNTEAFF	TGTGCCAGCACATCGGATACTGTGAACACTGAAGCTTTCTTT
TRBJ2-3	NA	TRBD2	TRBV5-1	CASSTASGLTDTQYF	TGCGCCAGCAGCACGGCTAGCGGGCTCACAGATACGCAGTATTTT
TRBJ2-1	NA	NA	TRBV7-8	CASSFRVAEGEQFF	TGTGCCAGCAGCTTCCGGGTAGCGGAGGGGGAGCAGTTCTTC
TRBJ2-1	NA	NA	TRBV29-1	CSVARIGSYNEQFF	TGCAGCGTGGCCCGAATAGGGAGTTACAATGAGCAGTTCTTC